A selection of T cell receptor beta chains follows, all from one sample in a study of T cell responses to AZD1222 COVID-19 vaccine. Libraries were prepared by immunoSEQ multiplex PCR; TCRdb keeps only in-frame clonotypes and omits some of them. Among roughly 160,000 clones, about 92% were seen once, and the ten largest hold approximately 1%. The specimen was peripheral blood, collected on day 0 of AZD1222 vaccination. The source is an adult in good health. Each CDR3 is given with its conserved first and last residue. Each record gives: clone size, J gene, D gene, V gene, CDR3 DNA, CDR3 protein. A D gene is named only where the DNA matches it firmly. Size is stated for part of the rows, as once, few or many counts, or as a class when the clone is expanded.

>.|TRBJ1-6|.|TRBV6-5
TGTGCCAGCAGACCCAGGGACGGACTTGGATCACCCCTCCACTTT
CASRPRDGLGSPLHF
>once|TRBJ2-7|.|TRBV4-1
TGCGCCAGCAGCATCGGACCTACTAGTGAGAACGAGCAGTACTTC
CASSIGPTSENEQYF
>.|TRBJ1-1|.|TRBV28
TGTGCCAGCAGTTTAACACCTTATAACACTGAAGCTTTCTTT
CASSLTPYNTEAFF
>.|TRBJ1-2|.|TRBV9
TGTGCCAGCAGCCCCCGAGTGGGGAACTATGGCTACACCTTC
CASSPRVGNYGYTF
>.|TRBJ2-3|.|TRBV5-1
TGCGCCAGCAGCTTGTACAGGGTAAAGGCAGATACGCAGTATTTT
CASSLYRVKADTQYF
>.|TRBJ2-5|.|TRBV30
TGTGCCTGGAGTGCGACTGGGAGAGGCCAGTACTTC
CAWSATGRGQYF
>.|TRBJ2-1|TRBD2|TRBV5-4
TGTGCCAGCAGTAAAGCGGGGGGGCAGGGCAATGAGCAGTTCTTC
CASSKAGGQGNEQFF
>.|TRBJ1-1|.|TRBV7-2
TGTGCCAGCAGCCGGAACGAGGGCACTGAAGCTTTCTTT
CASSRNEGTEAFF
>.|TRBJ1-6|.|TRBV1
TGCACCAGCAGCCAAGTTTACCTGCCCTCACCCCTCCACTTT
CTSSQVYLPSPLHF
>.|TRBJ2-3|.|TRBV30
TGTGCCTGGAGTGTACTAGTTGGTAGGGATACGCAGTATTTT
CAWSVLVGRDTQYF
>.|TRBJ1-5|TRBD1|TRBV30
TGTGCCTGGGGGACAGGGACTAGGCAGCCCCAGCATTTT
CAWGTGTRQPQHF
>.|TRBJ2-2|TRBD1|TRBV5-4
TGTGCCAGCAGCCGCACCGGGACAGGGGCTACCGGGGAGCTGTTTTTT
CASSRTGTGATGELFF
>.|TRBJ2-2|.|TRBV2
TGTGCCAGCAGTGTTCTCCAGGTGAACACCGGGGAGCTGTTTTTT
CASSVLQVNTGELFF
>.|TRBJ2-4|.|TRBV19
TGTGCCAGTGGGCATTCCTTAGCCAAAAACATTCAGTACTTC
CASGHSLAKNIQYF
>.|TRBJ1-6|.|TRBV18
TGTGCCAGCTCACCATCTACCGGCTGGGGTTTCTCTGTTAGGTCACCCCTCCACTTT
CASSPSTGWGFSVRSPLHF
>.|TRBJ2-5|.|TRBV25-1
TGTGCCAGCAGTGATGGGGGGCGGTATGGGACCCAGTACTTC
CASSDGGRYGTQYF
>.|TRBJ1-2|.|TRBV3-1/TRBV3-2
TGTGCCAGCAGCCAAGAGGGGGCCCCCAACCTATACGCCTATGGCTACACCTTC
CASSQEGAPNLYAYGYTF
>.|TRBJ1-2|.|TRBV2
TGTGCCAGGGCGGTTGGCTATGGCTACACCTTC
CARAVGYGYTF
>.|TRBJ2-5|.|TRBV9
TGTGCCAGCAGCGTAGAGGGCCCGGGAGAGACCCAGTACTTC
CASSVEGPGETQYF
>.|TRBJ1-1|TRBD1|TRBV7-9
TGTGCCAGCAGCTTAGACCCAGGGGGGCACACTGAAGCTTTCTTT
CASSLDPGGHTEAFF
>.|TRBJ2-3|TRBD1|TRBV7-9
TGTGCCAGCAGCTCGAGGACAGGGGGCGTACCAGATACGCAGTATTTT
CASSSRTGGVPDTQYF
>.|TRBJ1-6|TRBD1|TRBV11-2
TGTGCCAGCAGCTTAAAAGGGGGCGGCGATTCACCCCTCCACTTT
CASSLKGGGDSPLHF
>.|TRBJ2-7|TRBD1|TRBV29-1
TGCAGCGTCCGGGGGACAGGGGGTTACGAGCAGTACTTC
CSVRGTGGYEQYF
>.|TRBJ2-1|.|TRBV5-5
TGTGCCAGCAGCTTCGGTAATGAGCAGTTCTTC
CASSFGNEQFF
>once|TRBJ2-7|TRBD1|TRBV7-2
TGTGCCAGCAGCCCGGACAGGCAATACTACGAGCAGTACTTC
CASSPDRQYYEQYF
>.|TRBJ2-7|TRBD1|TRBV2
TGTGCCAGCACATCTCGGACAGGGCTATTATCCAACGAGCAGTACTTC
CASTSRTGLLSNEQYF
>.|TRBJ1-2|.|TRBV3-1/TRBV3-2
TGTGCCAGCAGCCAACCCCCCCGCGTCTATGGCTACACCTTC
CASSQPPRVYGYTF
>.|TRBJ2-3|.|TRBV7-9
TGTGCCAGCAGCTTAGTTCGATCCACAGATACGCAGTATTTT
CASSLVRSTDTQYF
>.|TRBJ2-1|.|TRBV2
TGTGCCAGCAGCGCGCGACTAATCGTCCACAATGAGCAGTTCTTC
CASSARLIVHNEQFF
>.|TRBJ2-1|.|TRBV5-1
TGCGCCAGCAGCTTGGTACCGCAATACAATGAGCAGTTCTTC
CASSLVPQYNEQFF
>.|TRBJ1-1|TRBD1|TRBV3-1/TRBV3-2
TGTGCCAGCAGCCCCTCATATGGACAGGGGGCTTTCAGCACTGAAGCTTTCTTT
CASSPSYGQGAFSTEAFF
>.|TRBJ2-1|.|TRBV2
TGTGCCAGCAGTGTTGAGGGGGGCCTCGAGAGTGAGCAGTTCTTC
CASSVEGGLESEQFF
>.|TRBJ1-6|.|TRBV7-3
TGTGCCAGCAGCTCCCGGGGGTCCCCTTCACCCCTCCACTTT
CASSSRGSPSPLHF
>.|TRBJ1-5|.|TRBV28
TGTGCCAGCAGTTTAATGCGTCAGCCCCAGCATTTT
CASSLMRQPQHF
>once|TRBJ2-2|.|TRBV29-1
TGCAGCCTCCCGAGAGGTCGAGACACCGGGGAGCTGTTTTTT
CSLPRGRDTGELFF
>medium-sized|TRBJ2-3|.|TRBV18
TGTGCCAGCTCACCACCGTGGGCGTCCACAGATACGCAGTATTTT
CASSPPWASTDTQYF
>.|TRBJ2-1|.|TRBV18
TGTGCCAGCTCACCATCGTTGGGGGGTGAGCAGTTCTTC
CASSPSLGGEQFF
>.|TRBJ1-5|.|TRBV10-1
TGCGCCAGCAGTGAAGACCCCAATCAGCCCCAGCATTTT
CASSEDPNQPQHF
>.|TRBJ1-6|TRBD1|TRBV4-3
TGCGCCAGCAGCCAAGCGAGCACAGGGGGCGGATATTCACCCCTCCACTTT
CASSQASTGGGYSPLHF
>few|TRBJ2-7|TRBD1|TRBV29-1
TGCAGCGTGGCGGCAGGGGGCCCCTACGAGCAGTACTTC
CSVAAGGPYEQYF
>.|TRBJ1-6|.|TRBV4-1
TGCGCCAGCAGCCAAGATCCCAGGGTCAGGTCCTATAATTCACCCCTCCACTTT
CASSQDPRVRSYNSPLHF
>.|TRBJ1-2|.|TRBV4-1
TGCGCCAGCAGCCATCACCAGGGTCAGGGGAACTATGGCTACACCTTC
CASSHHQGQGNYGYTF
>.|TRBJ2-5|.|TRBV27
TGTGCCAGCAGTTTAAGTGGCAGGGTCCAAGAGACCCAGTACTTC
CASSLSGRVQETQYF
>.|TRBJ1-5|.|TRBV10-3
TGTGCCATCAGTGGGGGGCTTGATACACAGCCCCAGCATTTT
CAISGGLDTQPQHF
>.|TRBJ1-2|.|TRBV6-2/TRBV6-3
TGTGCCAGCAGTTACTCGGACATCGGGGTGGATGGCTACACCTTC
CASSYSDIGVDGYTF
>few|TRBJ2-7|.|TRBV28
TGTGCCAGCAGTTTGGTCAGACACTACGAGCAGTACTTC
CASSLVRHYEQYF
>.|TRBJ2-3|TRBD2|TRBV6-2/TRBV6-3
TGTGCCAGCAGTCCGGCCCTTCACAGGACTAGCCATACCTTGAACACAGATACGCAGTATTTT
CASSPALHRTSHTLNTDTQYF
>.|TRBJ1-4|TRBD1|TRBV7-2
TGTGCCAGCAGCTTAGGGCCCAAGGGGGCTGGAGAAAAACTGTTTTTT
CASSLGPKGAGEKLFF
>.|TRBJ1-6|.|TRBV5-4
TGTGCCAGCAGCCCCGGACGGGATAATTCACCCCTCCACTTT
CASSPGRDNSPLHF
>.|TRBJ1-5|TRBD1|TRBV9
TGTGCCAGCAGCTCAGGGACAGGCAATCAGCCCCAGCATTTT
CASSSGTGNQPQHF
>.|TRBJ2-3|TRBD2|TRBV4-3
TGCGCCAGCAGCCAAATGGGAGCGGGGGGAAGAGATACGCAGTATTTT
CASSQMGAGGRDTQYF
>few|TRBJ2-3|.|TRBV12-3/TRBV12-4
TGTGCCAGCAGTGCAATAGAATCAGATACGCAGTATTTT
CASSAIESDTQYF
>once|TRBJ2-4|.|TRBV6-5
TGTGCCAGTAGATCAGGGACCGTAGCCAAAAACATTCAGTACTTC
CASRSGTVAKNIQYF
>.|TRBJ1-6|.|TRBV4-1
TGCGCCAGCAGCCAAGAGGACAGTTGGAGTGGTACATCCTATAATTCACCCCTCCACTTT
CASSQEDSWSGTSYNSPLHF